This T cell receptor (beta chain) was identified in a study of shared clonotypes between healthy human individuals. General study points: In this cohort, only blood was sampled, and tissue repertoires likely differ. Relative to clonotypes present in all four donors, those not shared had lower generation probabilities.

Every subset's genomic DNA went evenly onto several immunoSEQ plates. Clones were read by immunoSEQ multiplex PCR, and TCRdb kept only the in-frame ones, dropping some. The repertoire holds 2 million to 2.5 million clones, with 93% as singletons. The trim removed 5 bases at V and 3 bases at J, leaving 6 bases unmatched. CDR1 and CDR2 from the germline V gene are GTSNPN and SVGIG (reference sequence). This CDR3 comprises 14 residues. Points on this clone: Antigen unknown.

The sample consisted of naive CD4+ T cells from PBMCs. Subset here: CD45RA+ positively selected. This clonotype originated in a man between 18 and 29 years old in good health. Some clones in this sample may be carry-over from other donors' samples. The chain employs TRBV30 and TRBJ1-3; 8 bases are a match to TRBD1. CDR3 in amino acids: CAWAGTGIGNTIYF. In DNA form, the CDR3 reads TGTGCCTGGGCCGGGACAGGTATTGGAAACACCATATATTTT.